This T cell receptor (beta chain) was sequenced for a study of beta chain features in type 1 diabetes. The junction had 8 bases not matched to a gene; V was cut back by 5 bases and J by 8 bases. There are 13 residues in the CDR3. Per germline, CDR1 SEHNR and CDR2 FQNEAQ (reference sequence). TCRB transcripts that were expressed got sequenced, as all of the isolated RNA had been reverse transcribed. Clones were read by immunoSEQ multiplex PCR, and TCRdb kept only the in-frame ones, dropping some. In the table there are nearly 250,000 clones, over 65% of which are singletons. Comments on this clone: Its specificity is not known.

Study-wide results and limits: All four CD4+ subsets from Type 1 diabetes patients carried moderately but significantly shorter TCRB CDR3s.

V is TRBV7-9 and J is TRBJ1-2; 7 bases agree with TRBD1. This clonotype was sampled from a man between 25 and 39 years old in good health. The sample taken for sequencing was naive CD4+ T cells from blood. The chain's CDR3 is CASSTDRVAGYTF. DNA for the CDR3: TGTGCCAGCAGCACAGACAGGGTTGCGGGCTACACCTTC.